This T cell receptor (beta chain) was documented in a study of cytomegalovirus exposure and HLA in healthy donors. Overall study results and limits: In an earlier analysis, in fewer than 700 donors, most V segments appeared productive either ~87% or ~30% of the time. In a later analysis, TCR beta V- and J-gene trimming showed a link to a missense DCLRE1C variant.

Primers included in the PCR were 60 Vbeta and 13 Jbeta primers. Here immunoSEQ multiplex PCR was the method, and the copy in TCRdb shows in-frame clones only, minus some. The sample holds about 140,000 clones, 76% seen once. In regard to this clone: Antigen: not known.

The V gene's germline CDR1 is SGHRS and CDR2 YFSETQ. This CDR3 comprises 18 residues. With V trimmed by 4 bases and J by 6 bases, 15 bases remained unmatched. The sample taken for sequencing was PBMCs. V and J are TRBV5-1 and TRBJ2-2; 10 bases fit TRBD2. This clonotype was sampled from a man aged 18 to 35 in good health and CMV-seronegative. The CDR3 DNA reads as TGCGCCAGCAGCCTAGGGCTAGCGGGGGTGACTTCCGCCGGGGAGCTGTTTTTT. Translation gives CASSLGLAGVTSAGELFF.